The clone carrying this T cell receptor (beta chain) was seen many times. Germline CDR1 MDHEN, CDR2 SYDVKM. The CDR3 is made up of 15 amino acids. The V end was cut by 3 bases, the J end by 2 bases, with 13 bases between. Specified time point: newly diagnosed GD, antithyroid drugs for less than 3 months. TCR sequences were obtained from RNA taken from PBMCs. This entry is derived from a study of regulatory T cells in long-lasting Graves disease. According to the study, TCR beta libraries were built with iRepertoire HTBI primers and CDR3-region Arm-PCR. MiXCR, applied by TCRdb to the multiplex PCR reads, yields one record per CDR3 protein. Of hundreds of thousands of distinct CDR3 sequences listed, approximately 15% are singletons. The same data also went into a second study, on T cells in Graves' hyperthyroidism and ophthalmopathy. Turning to that study: HTBI primers drove first-round RT-PCR of the TCR CDR3.

Here the sequenced sample was peripheral blood mononuclear cells (PBMCs), taken at new diagnosis, from a patient treated with antithyroid drugs. The gene calls are TRBV28 and TRBJ1-2; no reliable D call. This TCR was recovered from a woman in her 30s with Graves disease. CDR3 nucleotide sequence: TGTGCCAGCAGTTTGGACCAGAGGATAAACTATGGCTACACCTTC. This translates into CASSLDQRINYGYTF.